The entry below gives a single TCR beta chain sequence along with its context. The antigen is unknown. Sequencing used immunoSEQ multiplex PCR; TCRdb keeps in-frame clones, though not all of them. The repertoire has about 690,000 clones, about 92% of them found once; the top ten carry about a third. The data stem from a study of shared clonotypes between healthy human individuals. Study-level results: The generation probabilities recorded for non-shared clonotypes fell below those of clonotypes shared by all four donors.

The sequenced sample consisted of memory CD8+ T cells from PBMCs. Subset given: CD45RO+ cells pooled with CCR7-negative TemRA cells. The TCR comes from a man between 18 and 29 years old in good health. Some clones in this sample may be carry-over from other donors' samples.

The CDR3 reads CASRVTGLEYF. In nucleotides, the CDR3 is TGTGCCAGCAGGGTGACAGGGTTGGAGTACTTC. This chain uses TRBV6-1 with TRBJ2-7, with TRBD1 identical over 7 bases. The CDR3 sequence is 11 residues long. Germline trimming cut 6 bases from V and 11 bases from J; bases unmatched to any gene: 7. Germline-derived CDR1 and CDR2 are MNHNS and SASEGT.